This is a list of T cell receptor beta chains from one sample in a study of shared clonotypes between healthy human individuals. The method was immunoSEQ multiplex PCR; TCRdb's version includes in-frame clones alone and lacks a portion of them. The sample holds approximately 2,000,000 clones, 90% to 95% seen once. Sequenced input: naive CD8+ T cells from PBMCs. The receptor set was obtained from a man aged 18-30 years in good health. Some clones in this sample may be carry-over from other donors' samples. Both conserved end residues are part of each CDR3. Each record gives: D gene, V gene, clone size, J gene, CDR3 protein, CDR3 DNA. D genes are given only for firm matches. Clone size appears in some rows only: once, few, many, or a class for an expanded clone.

TRBD1	TRBV11-2	.	TRBJ2-1	CASSPRDRGYNEQFF	TGTGCCAGCAGCCCCCGGGACAGGGGATACAATGAGCAGTTCTTC
.	TRBV12-5	.	TRBJ2-7	CAPRGYEQYF	TGTGCTCCGAGGGGCTACGAGCAGTACTTC
TRBD1	TRBV7-9	.	TRBJ2-1	CASSQGRGQGDNEQFF	TGTGCCAGCAGCCAGGGAAGGGGACAGGGGGACAATGAGCAGTTCTTC
.	TRBV28	.	TRBJ2-1	CASRDHLSSYNEQFF	TGTGCCAGCAGGGACCATCTAAGCTCCTACAATGAGCAGTTCTTC
TRBD1	TRBV11-2	once	TRBJ2-1	CASSPGTGGMNWNEQFF	TGTGCCAGCAGCCCCGGGACAGGGGGTATGAATTGGAATGAGCAGTTCTTC
TRBD1	TRBV25-1	.	TRBJ1-2	CASSEYDRAYGYTF	TGTGCCAGCAGTGAATATGACAGGGCCTATGGCTACACCTTC
TRBD2	TRBV27	.	TRBJ2-1	CASSPDGLADDEQFF	TGTGCCAGCAGCCCAGATGGACTAGCCGACGATGAGCAGTTCTTC
.	TRBV4-2	.	TRBJ1-5	CASSQEPRYSNQPQHF	TGTGCCAGCAGCCAAGAGCCCAGATATAGCAATCAGCCCCAGCATTTT
.	TRBV25-1	.	TRBJ1-1	CASSERSGPNTEAFF	TGTGCCAGCAGTGAACGGTCTGGGCCGAACACTGAAGCTTTCTTT
.	TRBV27	.	TRBJ1-2	CATSSHPHTKTESYGYTF	TGTGCCACCTCTTCCCACCCCCACACTAAGACAGAAAGCTATGGCTACACCTTC
.	TRBV4-1	.	TRBJ2-7	CASSPRYPVTYEQYF	TGCGCCAGCAGCCCAAGATACCCCGTTACCTACGAGCAGTACTTC
TRBD2	TRBV4-2	.	TRBJ2-1	CASSLLAGGYNEQFF	TGTGCCAGCAGCCTCCTAGCGGGAGGATACAATGAGCAGTTCTTC
TRBD2	TRBV7-9	.	TRBJ2-1	CASSLGLAGPYNEQFF	TGTGCCAGCAGCTTAGGCTTAGCGGGACCATACAATGAGCAGTTCTTC
TRBD2	TRBV27	.	TRBJ2-7	CASSFGGRAAYEQYF	TGTGCCAGCAGTTTTGGCGGGAGGGCCGCCTACGAGCAGTACTTC
TRBD1	TRBV7-9	.	TRBJ1-1	CASSAPGQGGAEAFF	TGTGCCAGCAGCGCCCCGGGACAGGGGGGCGCTGAAGCTTTCTTT
TRBD2	TRBV9	.	TRBJ2-1	CASSVDPGLAGANEQFF	TGTGCCAGCAGCGTAGACCCGGGACTAGCGGGAGCTAATGAGCAGTTCTTC
.	TRBV27	.	TRBJ1-2	CASSSRGSYGYTF	TGTGCCAGCAGTTCCAGGGGAAGCTATGGCTACACCTTC
TRBD2	TRBV15	once	TRBJ2-3	CATSLAGEADTQYF	TGTGCCACCAGCCTAGCGGGGGAAGCAGATACGCAGTATTTT